This paragraph covers one T cell receptor beta chain sequence. The record originates from a study of blood T cell repertoires in COVID-19. About the research overall: The United States, Italy and Spain were the sources of the acute and convalescent COVID-19 samples. Sources were T cells, B-cell-depleted T cells, or PBMCs; the material itself was cDNA or gDNA.

CDR3 length: 15 amino acids. CDR1 and CDR2 from the germline V gene are SGHRS and YFSETQ. V was trimmed by 1 base and J by 1 base, leaving 11 bases between them. As originally analysed: Amplification from reference gene primers served as the basis for estimated nucleated cell counts. Here immunoSEQ multiplex PCR was the method, and the copy in TCRdb shows in-frame clones only, minus some. V and J calls and clone size are those listed in that table; D and trimming were worked out from the DNA. The data contain 55,000 to 90,000 clones, around 86% of them singletons. The source of this sequence is a man between 65 and 79 years old with active COVID-19. The V call is TRBV5-1, the J call TRBJ1-1; no definite D call. Sequencing was carried out using peripheral blood. The CDR3 is CASSLHLGRNTEAFF. CDR3 DNA sequence: TGCGCCAGCAGCTTGCATCTGGGGAGGAACACTGAAGCTTTCTTT.